This T cell receptor (beta chain) was captured in a study of identical twins. CDR3 length: 18 amino acids. The trim removed 0 bases at V and 7 bases at J, leaving 14 bases unmatched. Looked up from germline, CDR1 is LNHNV and CDR2 is YYDKDF (reference sequence). TCRdb re-called the 5' RACE reads through MiXCR, storing one row per CDR3 protein. There are a few hundred thousand distinct CDR3 sequences in the sample; about 10% occur only once, and more than 8% lies in the top ten. This clonotype was counted only a few times. Its antigen is unknown. Study findings and constraints: The same donors were not followed; conclusions instead depended on cross-sectional statistical analysis.

The receptor was derived from a man aged 50 or older in good health. The sample was memory T cells sorted from blood. J is TRBJ2-3 and V is TRBV15, with 9 bases that match TRBD2. The CDR3 DNA sequence: TGTGCCACCAGCAGAGATCCCCTCCTCTCAGCGGGAGGAAATACGCAGTATTTT. Its translation is CATSRDPLLSAGGNTQYF.